The T cell receptor (beta chain) described here comes from a study of PD-1 blockade in classical Hodgkin lymphoma. Each patient relapsed following autologous stem cell transplantation, and prior brentuximab vedotin exposure differed. Germline CDR1 is MNHNS and CDR2 is SASEGT. This CDR3 spans 13 amino acids. Trimming removed 1 base from V and 15 bases from J; junction bases left unmatched: 5. Using immunoSEQ multiplex PCR, the repertoire was profiled, and TCRdb retains in-frame clones only, with some absent. The sample contains about 11,000 clones, roughly 76% of which appear only once. The sequence came from a human donor with classical Hodgkin lymphoma. The rearrangement joins TRBV6-1 to TRBJ2-1; 11 bases line up with TRBD2. The source was peripheral blood mononuclear cells (PBMCs), collected at baseline. The CDR3 is CASSEVLAGGGFF. For the CDR3, the DNA is TGTGCCAGCAGTGAAGTGCTAGCGGGAGGCGGGTTCTTC.